This T cell receptor beta chain appears in the sequencing data of a study of blood T cell repertoires in COVID-19. Looking at the study overall: Samples representing acute and convalescent COVID-19 were sourced from the United States, Italy and Spain. Nucleic acid was either cDNA or gDNA, and it came from T cells, B-cell-depleted T cells, or PBMCs.

CDR3 length: 15 residues. Germline assignment: CDR1 MNHEY and CDR2 SVGAGI. The germline V and J ends were trimmed by 8 bases and 4 bases, with 18 bases remaining between them. As handled by the study authors: Nucleated cell counts were estimated from reference gene primer amplification. Using immunoSEQ multiplex PCR, the repertoire was profiled, and TCRdb retains in-frame clones only, with some absent. Clonal size and the V and J genes are those of that table, whereas D and trimming came from the DNA. This table has about 190,000 clones, roughly 86% appearing once. What was sequenced was peripheral blood. This sequence originates from a woman between 65 and 79 years old with active or convalescent COVID-19. The chain employs TRBV6-5 and TRBJ2-1, with D perhaps TRBD2 (6 bases). The CDR3: CASFLTLGGYNEQFF. CDR3 DNA: TGTGCCAGCTTTCTTACCCTCGGGGGTTACAATGAGCAGTTCTTC.